Below, one TCR beta chain is given with its context. The data are from a study of blood T cell repertoires in COVID-19. Study-level background: PBMCs, B-cell-depleted T cells, or T cells were the source of the cDNA or gDNA that made up the material.

The V gene's germline CDR1 is SGHNT and CDR2 YYREEE (reference sequence). Trimming stripped 4 bases from V and 1 base from J, with 8 bases between. There are 13 residues in the CDR3. As processed by the authors: Amplified reference gene primers provided the basis for estimating nucleated cell counts. Some clones are missing from TCRdb's copy, which holds only in-frame ones; the method was immunoSEQ multiplex PCR. The D gene and trimming were derived from the DNA, and the V and J assignments and clone size from that table. The sample lists about 62,000 clones; around 91% were seen once. V gene TRBV5-4 combines with J gene TRBJ1-1; D unresolved. Sequencing was done on a sample of peripheral blood. The clonotype was recovered from a woman in her sixties with COVID-19, enrolled during active disease. The CDR3 DNA follows: TGTGCCAGCAGCCCCGGAGGGAACACTGAAGCTTTCTTT. Translated: CASSPGGNTEAFF. Based on the CDR3 plus reference TRBV5-4 and TRBJ1-1, the full variable domain is ETGVTQSPTHLIKTRGQQVTLRCSSQSGHNTVSWYQQALGQGPQFIFQYYREEENGRGNFPPRFSGLQFPNYSSELNVNALELDDSALYLCASSPGGNTEAFFGQGTRLTVV.